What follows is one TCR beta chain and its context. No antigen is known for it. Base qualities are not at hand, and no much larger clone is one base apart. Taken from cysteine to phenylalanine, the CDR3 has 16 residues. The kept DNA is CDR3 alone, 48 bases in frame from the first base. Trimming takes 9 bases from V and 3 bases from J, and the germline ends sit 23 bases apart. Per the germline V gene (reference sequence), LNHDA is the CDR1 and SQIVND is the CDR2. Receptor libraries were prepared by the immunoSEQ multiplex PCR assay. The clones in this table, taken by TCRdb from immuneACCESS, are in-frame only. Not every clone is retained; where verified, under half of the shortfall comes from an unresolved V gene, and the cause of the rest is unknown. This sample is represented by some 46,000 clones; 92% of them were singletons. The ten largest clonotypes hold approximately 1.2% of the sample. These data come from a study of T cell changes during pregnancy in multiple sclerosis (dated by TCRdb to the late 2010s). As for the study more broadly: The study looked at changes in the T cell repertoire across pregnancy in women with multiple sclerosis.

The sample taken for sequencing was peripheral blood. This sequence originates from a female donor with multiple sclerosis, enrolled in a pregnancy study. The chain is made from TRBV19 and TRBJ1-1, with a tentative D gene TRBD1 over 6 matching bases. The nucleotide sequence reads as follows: TGTGCCAGCACCCTATTAACTCACCAGGGGTACACTGAAGCTTTCTTT. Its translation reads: CASTLLTHQGYTEAFF.